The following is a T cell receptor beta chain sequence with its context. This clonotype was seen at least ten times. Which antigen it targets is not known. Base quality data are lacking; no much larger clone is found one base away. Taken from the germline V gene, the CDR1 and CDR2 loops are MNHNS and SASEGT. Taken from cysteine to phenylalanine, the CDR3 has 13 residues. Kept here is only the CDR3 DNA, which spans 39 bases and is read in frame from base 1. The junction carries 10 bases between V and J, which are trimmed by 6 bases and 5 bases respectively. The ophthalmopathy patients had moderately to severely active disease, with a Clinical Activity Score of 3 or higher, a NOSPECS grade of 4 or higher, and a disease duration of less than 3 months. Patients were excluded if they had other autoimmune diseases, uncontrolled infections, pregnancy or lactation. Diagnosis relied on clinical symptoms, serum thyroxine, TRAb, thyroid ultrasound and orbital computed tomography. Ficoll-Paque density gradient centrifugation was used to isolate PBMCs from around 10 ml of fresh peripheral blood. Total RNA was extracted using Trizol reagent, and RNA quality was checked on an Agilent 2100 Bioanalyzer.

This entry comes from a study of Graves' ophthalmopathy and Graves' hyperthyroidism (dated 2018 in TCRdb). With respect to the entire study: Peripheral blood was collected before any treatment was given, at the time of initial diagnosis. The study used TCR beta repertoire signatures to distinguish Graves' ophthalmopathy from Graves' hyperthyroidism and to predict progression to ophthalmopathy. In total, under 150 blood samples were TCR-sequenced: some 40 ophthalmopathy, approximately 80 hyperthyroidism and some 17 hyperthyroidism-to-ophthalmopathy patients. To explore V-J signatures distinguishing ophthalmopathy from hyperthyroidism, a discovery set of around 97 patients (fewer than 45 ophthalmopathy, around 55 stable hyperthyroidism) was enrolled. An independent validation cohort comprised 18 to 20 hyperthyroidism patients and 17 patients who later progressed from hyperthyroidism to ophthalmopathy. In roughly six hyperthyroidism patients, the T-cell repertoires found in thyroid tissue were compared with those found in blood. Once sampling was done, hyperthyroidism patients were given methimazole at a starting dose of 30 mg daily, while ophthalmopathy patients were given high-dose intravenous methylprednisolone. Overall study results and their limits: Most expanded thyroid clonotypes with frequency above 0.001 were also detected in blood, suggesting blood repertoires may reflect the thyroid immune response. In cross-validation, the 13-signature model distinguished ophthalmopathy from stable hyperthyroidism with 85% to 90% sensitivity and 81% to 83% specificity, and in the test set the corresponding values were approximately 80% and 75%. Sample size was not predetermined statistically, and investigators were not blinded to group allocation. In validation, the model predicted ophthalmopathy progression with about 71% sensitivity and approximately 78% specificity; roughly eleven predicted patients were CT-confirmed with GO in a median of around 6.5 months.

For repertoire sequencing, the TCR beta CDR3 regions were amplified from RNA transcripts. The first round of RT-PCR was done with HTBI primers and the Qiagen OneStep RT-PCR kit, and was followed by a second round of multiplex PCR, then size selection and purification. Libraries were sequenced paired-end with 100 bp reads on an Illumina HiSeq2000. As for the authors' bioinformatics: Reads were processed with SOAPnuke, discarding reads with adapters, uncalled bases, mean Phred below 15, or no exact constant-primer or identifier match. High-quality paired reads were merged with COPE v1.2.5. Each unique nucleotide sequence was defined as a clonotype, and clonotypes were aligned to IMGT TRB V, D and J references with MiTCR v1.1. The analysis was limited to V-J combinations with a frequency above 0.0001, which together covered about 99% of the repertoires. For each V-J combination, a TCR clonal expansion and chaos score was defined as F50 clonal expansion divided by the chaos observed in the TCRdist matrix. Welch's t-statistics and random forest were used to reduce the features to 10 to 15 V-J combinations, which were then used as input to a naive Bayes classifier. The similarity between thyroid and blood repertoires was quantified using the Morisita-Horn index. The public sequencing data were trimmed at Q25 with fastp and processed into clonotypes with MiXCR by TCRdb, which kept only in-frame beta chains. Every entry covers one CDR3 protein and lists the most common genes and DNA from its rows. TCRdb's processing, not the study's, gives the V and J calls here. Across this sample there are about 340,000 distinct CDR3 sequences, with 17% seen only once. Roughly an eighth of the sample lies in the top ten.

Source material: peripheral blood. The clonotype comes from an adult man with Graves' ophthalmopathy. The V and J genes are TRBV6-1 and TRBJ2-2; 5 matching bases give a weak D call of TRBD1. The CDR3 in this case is CASSQGETGELFF. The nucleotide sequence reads TGTGCCAGCAGCCAAGGGGAAACCGGGGAGCTGTTTTTT.